The 13 T cell receptor beta chains below all came from one sample that was sequenced in a study of OX40 agonist ivuxolimab in advanced cancers. Sequencing was performed with immunoSEQ multiplex PCR; in TCRdb, only in-frame clones are kept and a portion is missing. This table holds about 12,000 clones, under 75% found once. This specimen consisted of CD4+ or CD8+ T cells sorted from blood, obtained in a trial of the OX40 agonist ivuxolimab. These receptors came from an adult with an advanced solid tumor such as melanoma, head and neck, liver or kidney cancer.

In its sample, this clone was seen a few times. The V and J genes are TRBV19 and TRBJ1-1; the match to TRBD1 covers 9 bases. V gave up 10 bases and J gave up 4 bases; unmatched junction bases: 7. The germline V gene has CDR1 LNHDA and CDR2 SQIVND (reference sequence). CDR3 length equals 13 residues. As DNA, the CDR3 is TGTGCCATTCAACAGGGGGCTGGCACTGAAGCTTTCTTT. It translates to CAIQQGAGTEAFF. Full variable domain (outside the CDR3, taken from reference TRBV19 and TRBJ1-1): DGGITQSPKYLFRKEGQNVTLSCEQNLNHDAMYWYRQDPGQGLRLIYYSQIVNDFQKGDIAEGYSVSREKKESFPLTVTSAQKNPTAFYLCAIQQGAGTEAFFGQGTRLTVV.

The chain uses TRBV7-8 and TRBJ2-2; 8 nucleotides agree with TRBD2. The CDR3 consists of 17 residues. Germline assignment: CDR1 SGHVS and CDR2 FQNEAQ. The junction had 12 bases not matched to a gene; V was cut back by 1 base and J by 8 bases. The CDR3 bases are TGTGCCAGCAGCTTAGTTCGGGGACTAGGCGCTATTGGGGAGCTGTTTTTT. Encoded protein: CASSLVRGLGAIGELFF. Combining the CDR3 with reference TRBV7-8 and TRBJ2-2 gives the whole variable domain GAGVSQSPRYKVAKRGQDVALRCDPISGHVSLFWYQQALGQGPEFLTYFQNEAQLDKSGLPSDRFFAERPEGSVSTLKIQRTQQEDSAVYLCASSLVRGLGAIGELFFGEGSRLTVL.

The V call is TRBV28, the J call TRBJ2-2; D is ambiguous. Germline values: CDR1 MDHEN, CDR2 SYDVKM. This CDR3 comprises 12 residues. The ends were cut back, 6 bases at V and 5 bases at J, with 7 bases in the middle. The DNA for the CDR3 is TGTGCCAGCAGCCTCATGACCGGGGAGCTGTTTTTT. Translated, it gives CASSLMTGELFF. Full variable domain (missing parts from reference TRBV28 and TRBJ2-2): DVKVTQSSRYLVKRTGEKVFLECVQDMDHENMFWYRQDPGLGLRLIYFSYDVKMKEKGDIPEGYSVSREKKERFSLILESASTNQTSMYLCASSLMTGELFFGEGSRLTVL.

The rearrangement joins TRBV29-1 to TRBJ2-7; 14 bases agree with TRBD2. V lost 3 bases and J lost 3; bases outside the gene matches: 1. The germline V gene encodes CDR1 SQVTM and CDR2 ANQGSEA. This CDR3 comprises 14 residues. Here the CDR3 reads CSVEGLAGDYEQYF. The CDR3 DNA follows: TGCAGCGTTGAGGGACTAGCGGGAGACTACGAGCAGTACTTC.

The chain joins TRBV18 to TRBJ2-6, with D unclear. V shed 3 bases and J shed 3 bases, with 9 bases lying between them. The CDR3 runs to 15 residues. CDR1 is KGHSH, CDR2 LQKENI, per germline. The CDR3 is CASSPTPRGANVLTF. CDR3 DNA sequence: TGTGCCAGCTCACCCACCCCGCGTGGGGCCAACGTCCTGACTTTC.

The chain is built from TRBV19 and TRBJ1-1, with TRBD1 identical over 8 bases. The V segment lost 5 bases and the J segment 6 bases; nucleotides outside the gene matches: 11. Germline CDR1 reads LNHDA; CDR2 reads SQIVND (reference sequence). The CDR3 extends over 15 amino acids. The CDR3 nucleotides are TGTGCCAGTAGTGGGACAGGCAATTTTGACGCTGAAGCTTTCTTT. This encodes CASSGTGNFDAEAFF.

This clone counts as hyperexpanded. V is TRBV7-3 and J is TRBJ2-7; 9 positions agree with TRBD2. This CDR3 region has 15 residues. From germline, CDR1 is SGHTA and CDR2 FQGTGA. Trimming took 2 bases from V and 3 from J; bases not matched to a gene: 5. CDR3 protein: CASSLVAGANYEQYF. In DNA, the CDR3 is TGTGCCAGCAGCTTAGTAGCGGGGGCGAACTACGAGCAGTACTTC.

The rearrangement links TRBV5-5 to TRBJ1-6, with 9 bases fitting TRBD1. The CDR3 runs 17 residues. Germline V gene lookup returns CDR1 SGHKS and CDR2 YYEKEE (reference sequence). V shed 6 bases, J shed 9 bases, and the junction held 16 bases outside the gene matches. The CDR3 protein is CASTHENPGTGSSPLHF. CDR3 DNA sequence: TGTGCCAGCACTCACGAAAATCCCGGGACAGGGAGTTCACCCCTCCACTTT. The full variable domain, completed using reference TRBV5-5 and TRBJ1-6, is DAGVTQSPTHLIKTRGQQVTLRCSPISGHKSVSWYQQVLGQGPQFIFQYYEKEERGRGNFPDRFSARQFPNYSSELNVNALLLGDSALYLCASTHENPGTGSSPLHFGNGTRLTVT.

V usage is TRBV6-6 and J usage is TRBJ1-1, with D possibly matching TRBD1 (5 bases). The CDR3 has 12 amino acids. Germline V CDR1 and CDR2: MNHNY, SVGAGI (reference sequence). The V end lost 7 bases, the J end lost 11 bases, and 17 bases lay between the germline ends. The CDR3 sequence is CASINGGEEAFF. CDR3 bases: TGTGCCAGCATTAATGGGGGTGAAGAGGCTTTCTTT.

DNA for the CDR3: TGTGCCAGCAGCCAATCATCGGGGGGTACCGGGGAGCTGTTTTTT. This gives the protein CASSQSSGGTGELFF. This sequence joins TRBV16 and TRBJ2-2; 7 bases map to TRBD2. The V segment lost 0 bases and the J segment 5 bases; nucleotides outside the gene matches: 3. The CDR3 is 15 amino acids. From germline, CDR1 is KGHSY and CDR2 FQNENV.

This chain uses TRBV28 with TRBJ1-2; D gene ambiguous. Trimming stripped 1 base from V and 0 bases from J, with 3 bases between. The CDR3 consists of 13 residues. Per germline, CDR1 MDHEN and CDR2 SYDVKM. CDR3 protein: CASSLSSNYGYTF. In DNA form, the CDR3 reads TGTGCCAGCAGTTTATCCTCTAACTATGGCTACACCTTC.

The chain has TRBV7-9 and TRBJ2-1; TRBD2 agrees at 7 bases. The trim removed 6 bases at V and 0 bases at J, leaving 2 bases unmatched. The CDR3 extends over 14 amino acids. Germline assignment: CDR1 SEHNR and CDR2 FQNEAQ (reference sequence). CDR3 amino acids: CASSGLDSYNEQFF. CDR3 nucleotides: TGTGCCAGCAGTGGACTAGACTCCTACAATGAGCAGTTCTTC.

V is TRBV6-5 and J is TRBJ2-7; TRBD1 agrees at 7 bases. Looked up from germline, CDR1 is MNHEY and CDR2 is SVGAGI. The ends lost 0 bases at V and 2 bases at J; junction bases unmatched: 7. The length of the CDR3 is 16 residues. CDR3 protein: CASSYSSQGNPYEQYF. The CDR3 bases are TGTGCCAGCAGTTACTCGTCACAGGGGAACCCCTACGAGCAGTACTTC.